This TCR beta chain was sequenced during a study of cytomegalovirus exposure and HLA in healthy donors. Whole-study results and caveats: Earlier results showed most TCR beta V segments being productive about 90% or about 30% of the time. A later analysis reportedly found that, within productive TCRs, an Asian-associated ancestry cluster had fewer N-insertions than the mean observed across the approximately 700 donors.

This cohort consisted of healthy bone marrow donors. The study ran its PCR with 60 Vbeta and 13 Jbeta primers. This table comes from immunoSEQ multiplex PCR, and its TCRdb copy is limited to in-frame clones, with some not included. The profile covers more than 110,000 clones, with around 70% appearing a single time and approximately 1.8% taken by the ten largest. Note on this clone: The antigen remains undetermined.

This CDR3 has 15 residues. Germline assignment: CDR1 LGHNA and CDR2 YNFKEQ. With 7 bases clipped from V and 1 base from J, the junction kept 8 bases outside the gene matches. The sample comprised PBMCs. The TCR was taken from a woman between 25 and 40 years old in good health and CMV-seronegative. The J gene is TRBJ2-7, the V gene TRBV4-2; 9 nucleotides line up with TRBD1. The CDR3: CASKMSGTGSYEQYF. DNA of the CDR3: TGTGCCAGCAAGATGTCCGGGACAGGGTCCTACGAGCAGTACTTC.